This entry concerns a single T cell receptor beta chain. The entry originates in a study of control samples from healthy donors and cancer patients. Germline V gene lookup returns CDR1 LNHDA and CDR2 SQIVND (reference sequence). V lost 4 bases and J 2 bases, leaving 6 bases between the germline ends. The CDR3 has 13 amino acids. Sequenced by immunoSEQ multiplex PCR; TCRdb stores in-frame clones only, minus some. The sample holds about 130,000 clones, about 93% seen once. The J gene is TRBJ2-1, the V gene TRBV19; D might be TRBD1 (6 bases). This TCR came from a man in his fifties or sixties with head and neck cancer. Source material: PBMCs. The CDR3 DNA reads TGTGCCAGTAGTAGGGACACCTACAATGAGCAGTTCTTC. It encodes CASSRDTYNEQFF.